A selection of T cell receptor beta chains follows, all from one sample in a study of cytotoxic CD8 clonotypes in ibrutinib-treated CLL. Only in-frame clones appear in the TCRdb table, and some are missing; sequencing was by immunoSEQ multiplex PCR. This table has 250,000 to 350,000 clones, about 72% appearing once. Sequenced material: PBMCs, taken at disease progression, from a patient treated with ibrutinib. The receptors were sampled from a human donor with chronic lymphocytic leukemia. Both conserved end residues are trimmed from each CDR3. A D gene is named only where the DNA matches it firmly.

d_call,v_call,cdr3_length,j_call,cdr3_aa
TRBD1,TRBV28,12,TRBJ1-5,ASRGQGSNQPQH
TRBD2,TRBV7-6,13,TRBJ2-3,ASSRSGGKGDTQY
NA,TRBV7-8,12,TRBJ1-3,ASSLLRGAHTIY
NA,TRBV6-4,11,TRBJ1-1,ASSVRPNTEAF
NA,TRBV19,13,TRBJ2-1,ASSMIPGVLNEQF
TRBD1,TRBV6-5,14,TRBJ1-2,ASSYSTGSGGYGYT
NA,TRBV29-1,9,TRBJ1-1,SVEDLNEAF
NA,TRBV9,10,TRBJ2-5,ASSRAQETQY
TRBD2,TRBV4-1,12,TRBJ2-5,ASSQDSGGETQY
NA,TRBV5-1,11,TRBJ2-2,ASSLDVPGELF
NA,TRBV7-2,13,TRBJ2-1,ASSVSGSSYNEQF
NA,TRBV7-8,13,TRBJ1-4,ASSLGTGPNEKLF
NA,TRBV2,14,TRBJ1-1,ASSAPWAGPNTEAF
NA,TRBV7-6,11,TRBJ2-3,ASSLGITDTQY
NA,TRBV5-1,11,TRBJ2-1,ASSSLGVGEQF
TRBD1,TRBV5-1,11,TRBJ2-7,ASRESGGWEQY
NA,TRBV27,14,TRBJ2-6,ASTTVGYSGANVLT
NA,TRBV28,13,TRBJ2-4,ASSLPSVGKNIQY
TRBD2,TRBV5-1,13,TRBJ2-5,ASSAGLAGAETQY
TRBD1,TRBV6-5,12,TRBJ1-4,ASSKIGTGEKLF
NA,TRBV7-9,14,TRBJ2-7,ASSLVLGGWSYEQY
TRBD1,TRBV4-1,14,TRBJ1-2,ASSRPGQGLRVGYT
NA,TRBV5-1,12,TRBJ2-3,ASMGRGSTDTQY
TRBD1,TRBV19,14,TRBJ2-6,ASSIGTVTGANVLT
TRBD2,TRBV5-1,13,TRBJ2-2,ASNLAGGLTGELF
NA,TRBV7-9,14,TRBJ1-3,ASSRTGDSSGNTIY
TRBD1,TRBV15,14,TRBJ2-7,ATSRRRTGRVYEQY
NA,TRBV12-2,13,TRBJ1-6,ASRLASSGRSPLH
NA,TRBV29-1,12,TRBJ1-2,SADPRPGGYGYT
NA,TRBV28,12,TRBJ2-2,ASKAGTYTGELF
NA,TRBV27,11,TRBJ2-3,ASSLQGWNAQY
NA,TRBV2,11,TRBJ1-2,ASSDGSLRGYT